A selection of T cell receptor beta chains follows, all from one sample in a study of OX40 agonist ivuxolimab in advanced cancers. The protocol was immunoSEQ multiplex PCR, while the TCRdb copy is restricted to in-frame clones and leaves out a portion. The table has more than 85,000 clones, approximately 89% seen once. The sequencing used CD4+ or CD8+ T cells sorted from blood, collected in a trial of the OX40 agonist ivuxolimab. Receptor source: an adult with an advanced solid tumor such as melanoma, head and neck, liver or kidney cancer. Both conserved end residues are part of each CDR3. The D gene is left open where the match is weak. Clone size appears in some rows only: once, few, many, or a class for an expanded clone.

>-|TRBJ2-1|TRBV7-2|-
CASSLAADSSYNEQFF
TGTGCCAGCAGCTTAGCTGCTGACAGCTCCTACAATGAGCAGTTCTTC
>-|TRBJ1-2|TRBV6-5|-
CASGRDGAPYTF
TGTGCCAGCGGCCGAGATGGCGCCCCCTACACCTTC
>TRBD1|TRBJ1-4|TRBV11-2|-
CASSLQGGEKLFF
TGTGCCAGCAGCTTACAGGGGGGAGAAAAACTGTTTTTT
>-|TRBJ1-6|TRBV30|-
CAWSGPGIQGLRNSPLHF
TGTGCCTGGAGTGGACCTGGGATTCAGGGGCTCAGAAATTCACCCCTCCACTTT
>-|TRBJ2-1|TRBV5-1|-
CASNERNYNEQFF
TGCGCCAGCAACGAGCGAAACTACAATGAGCAGTTCTTC
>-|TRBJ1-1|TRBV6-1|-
CASSKGIKGTEAFF
TGTGCCAGCAGTAAGGGGATTAAAGGCACTGAAGCTTTCTTT
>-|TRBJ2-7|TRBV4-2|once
CASSQEEMRRFDYEQYF
TGTGCCAGCAGCCAAGAGGAGATGCGTCGGTTTGACTACGAGCAGTACTTC
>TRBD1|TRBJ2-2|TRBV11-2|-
CASSFGQGAGELFF
TGTGCCAGCAGCTTCGGACAGGGGGCCGGGGAGCTGTTTTTT
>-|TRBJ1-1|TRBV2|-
CASSEGRVGSRYPEAFF
TGTGCCAGCAGTGAGGGCAGGGTAGGTTCGAGGTATCCTGAAGCTTTCTTT
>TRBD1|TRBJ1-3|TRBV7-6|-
CASSRGQLNSGNTIYF
TGTGCCAGCAGCCGGGGACAGTTAAACTCTGGAAACACCATATATTTT
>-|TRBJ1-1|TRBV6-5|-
CASSLSLEEGLVLF
TGTGCCAGCTCCCTTAGTCTCGAAGAGGGTTTGGTTCTCTTT
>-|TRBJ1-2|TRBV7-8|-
CASSFRNYGYTF
TGTGCCAGCAGCTTTCGGAACTATGGCTACACCTTC
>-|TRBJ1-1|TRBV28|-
CASSTPGPGGGTEAFF
TGTGCCAGCAGTACCCCGGGTCCCGGGGGTGGGACTGAAGCTTTCTTT
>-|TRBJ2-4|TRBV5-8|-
CASDYTGTAKNIQYF
TGTGCCAGCGACTATACCGGGACAGCCAAAAACATTCAGTACTTC
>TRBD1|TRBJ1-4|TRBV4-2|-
CASSQEYRGGEKLFF
TGTGCCAGCAGCCAAGAGTACAGGGGAGGAGAAAAACTGTTTTTT
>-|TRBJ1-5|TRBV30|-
CAWSVRGNQPQHF
TGTGCCTGGAGTGTTCGGGGGAACCAGCCCCAGCATTTT
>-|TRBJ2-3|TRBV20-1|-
CSARWADTQYF
TGCAGTGCTAGGTGGGCAGATACGCAGTATTTT
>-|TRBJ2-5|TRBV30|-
CACSHWDVETQYF
TGTGCCTGTTCGCACTGGGACGTGGAGACCCAGTACTTC
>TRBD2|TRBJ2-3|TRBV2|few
CAGGRAGGGGDTQYF
TGTGCCGGAGGGAGGGCGGGGGGCGGTGGAGATACGCAGTATTTT
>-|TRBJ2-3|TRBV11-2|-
CASSGSPSGYTDTQYF
TGTGCCAGCAGCGGCTCGCCGTCGGGGTACACAGATACGCAGTATTTT
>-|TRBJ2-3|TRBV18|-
CASSPTTRRDSTDTQYF
TGTGCCAGCTCACCTACAACCCGCAGGGATAGCACAGATACGCAGTATTTT
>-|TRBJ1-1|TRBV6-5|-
CASSYRGPGTEAFF
TGTGCCAGCAGTTACCGAGGGCCGGGAACTGAAGCTTTCTTT
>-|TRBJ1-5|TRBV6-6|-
CASSYSTYQPQHF
TGTGCCAGCAGTTACTCGACTTATCAGCCCCAGCATTTT
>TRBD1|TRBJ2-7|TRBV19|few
CASSRDRAYEQYF
TGTGCCAGTAGCCGGGACAGGGCCTACGAGCAGTACTTC
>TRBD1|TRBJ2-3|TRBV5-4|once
CASSVSGGPTDTQYF
TGTGCCAGCAGCGTCTCAGGGGGACCCACAGATACGCAGTATTTT
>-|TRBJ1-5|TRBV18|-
CASSPLRQLNSNQPQHF
TGTGCCAGCTCACCACTTCGACAGCTAAATAGCAATCAGCCCCAGCATTTT
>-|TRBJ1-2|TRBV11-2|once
CASSLKGTLENYGYTF
TGTGCCAGCAGCTTAAAGGGGACCCTAGAGAACTATGGCTACACCTTC
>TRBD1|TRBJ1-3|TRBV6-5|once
CASSNRGGNTIYF
TGTGCCAGCAGTAACAGGGGGGGAAACACCATATATTTT
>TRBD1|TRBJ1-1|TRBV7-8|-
CASSLGVTGTGGLVDTEAFF
TGTGCCAGCAGCTTGGGGGTAACCGGGACAGGGGGCTTGGTAGACACTGAAGCTTTCTTT
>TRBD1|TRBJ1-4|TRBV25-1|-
CASSASGTGNEKLFF
TGTGCCAGCAGTGCATCCGGGACAGGGAATGAAAAACTGTTTTTT
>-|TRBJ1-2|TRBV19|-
CATRRGDYGYTF
TGTGCCACAAGACGGGGGGACTATGGCTACACCTTC
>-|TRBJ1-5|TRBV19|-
CASSIAQGSNQPQHF
TGTGCCAGTAGTATAGCACAGGGTAGCAATCAGCCCCAGCATTTT
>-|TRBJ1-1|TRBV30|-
CAWSVSRIEAFF
TGTGCCTGGAGTGTTTCGAGGATTGAAGCTTTCTTT
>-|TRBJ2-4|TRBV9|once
CASSVEALGIQYF
TGTGCCAGCAGCGTAGAAGCCCTAGGCATTCAGTACTTC
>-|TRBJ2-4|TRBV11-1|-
CASSLQADKNIQYF
TGTGCCAGCAGCTTACAGGCGGACAAAAACATTCAGTACTTC
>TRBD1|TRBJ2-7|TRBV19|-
CASSRTGNAEQYF
TGTGCCAGTAGTCGGACAGGGAATGCCGAGCAGTACTTC
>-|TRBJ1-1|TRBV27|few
CASSSLTEAFF
TGTGCCAGCAGTTCCCTTACTGAAGCTTTCTTT
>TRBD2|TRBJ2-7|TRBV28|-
CASRGTLAGGYEQYF
TGTGCCAGCAGGGGGACGCTAGCGGGAGGTTACGAGCAGTACTTC
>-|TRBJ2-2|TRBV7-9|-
CASSLGGTGELFF
TGTGCCAGCAGCTTAGGAGGCACCGGGGAGCTGTTTTTT
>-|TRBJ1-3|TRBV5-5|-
CASSHDIIRNTIYF
TGTGCCAGCAGCCATGACATTATTAGAAACACCATATATTTT
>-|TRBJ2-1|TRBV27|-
CASSLSGTPGEDEQFF
TGTGCCAGCAGTTTGTCAGGTACTCCAGGGGAGGATGAGCAGTTCTTC
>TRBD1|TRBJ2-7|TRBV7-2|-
CASRWTGGATYEQYF
TGTGCCAGCAGATGGACAGGGGGGGCAACCTACGAGCAGTACTTC
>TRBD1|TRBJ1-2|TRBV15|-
CATRRDRANYGYTF
TGTGCCACCAGGAGGGACAGGGCTAACTATGGCTACACCTTC
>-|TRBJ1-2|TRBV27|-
CASSLGPSDYGYTF
TGTGCCAGCAGTTTGGGGCCTAGCGACTATGGCTACACCTTC
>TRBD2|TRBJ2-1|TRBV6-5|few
CASRRTRSYNEQFF
TGTGCCAGCAGGCGGACTAGATCCTACAATGAGCAGTTCTTC
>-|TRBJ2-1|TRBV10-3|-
CAISEGQSNYNEQFF
TGTGCCATCAGTGAAGGGCAGAGCAACTACAATGAGCAGTTCTTC